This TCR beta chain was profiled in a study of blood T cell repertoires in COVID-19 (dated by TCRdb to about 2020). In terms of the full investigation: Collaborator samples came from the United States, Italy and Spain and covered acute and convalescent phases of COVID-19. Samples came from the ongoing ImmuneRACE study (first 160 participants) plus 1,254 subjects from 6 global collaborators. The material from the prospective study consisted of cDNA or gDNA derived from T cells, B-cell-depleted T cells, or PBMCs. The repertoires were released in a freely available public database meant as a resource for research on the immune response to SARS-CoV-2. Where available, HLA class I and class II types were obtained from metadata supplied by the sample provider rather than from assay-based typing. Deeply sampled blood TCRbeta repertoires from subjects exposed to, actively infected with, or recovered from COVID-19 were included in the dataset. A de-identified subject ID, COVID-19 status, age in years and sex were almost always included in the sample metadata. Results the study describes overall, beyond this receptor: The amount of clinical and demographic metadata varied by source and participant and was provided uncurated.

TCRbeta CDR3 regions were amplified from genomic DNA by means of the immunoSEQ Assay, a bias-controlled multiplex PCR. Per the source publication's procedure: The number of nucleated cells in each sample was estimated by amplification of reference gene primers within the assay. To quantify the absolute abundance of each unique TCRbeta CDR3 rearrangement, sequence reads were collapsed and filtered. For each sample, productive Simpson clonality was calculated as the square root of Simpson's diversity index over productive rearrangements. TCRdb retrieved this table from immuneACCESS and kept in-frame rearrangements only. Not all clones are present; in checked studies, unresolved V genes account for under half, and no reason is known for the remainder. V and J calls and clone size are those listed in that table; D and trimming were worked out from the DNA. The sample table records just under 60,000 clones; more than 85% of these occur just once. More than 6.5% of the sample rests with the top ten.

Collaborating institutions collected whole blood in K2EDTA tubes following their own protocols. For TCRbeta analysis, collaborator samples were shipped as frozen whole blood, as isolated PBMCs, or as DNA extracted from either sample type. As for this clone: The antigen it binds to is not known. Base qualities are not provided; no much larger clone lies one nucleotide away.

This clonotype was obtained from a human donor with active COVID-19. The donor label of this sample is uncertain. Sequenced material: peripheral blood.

In nucleotides, the sequence is TGTGCCAGCAGCTTAGGTTGGCAGGATCAAGAAGTCGGGGAGCTGTTTTTT. Its coded protein is CASSLGWQDQEVGELFF. In this chain, TRBV11-3 is recombined with TRBJ2-2; the D segment cannot be called with confidence. CDR1 and CDR2 (SGHNT, YENEEA) derive from the germline V gene. Trimming takes 1 base from V and 7 bases from J, and the germline ends sit 19 bases apart. From the cysteine up to the phenylalanine, the CDR3 has a length of 17 residues. Only the CDR3 region is kept as DNA, spanning 51 bases read in frame from base 1.